The 26 T cell receptor beta chains in this list originate from one sample, sequenced in a study of technical replicates of blood from several donors. TCRdb keeps only in-frame clones here, not all; method: immunoSEQ multiplex PCR. The sample consists of some 14,000 clones, roughly three quarters of them appearing once. Sequenced sample: PBMCs. The receptors were gathered from a human donor in good health.

This clone was counted a single time. The V call is TRBV5-1, the J call TRBJ1-3; a possible D gene is TRBD1 (6 bases). CDR1 and CDR2 from the germline V gene are SGHRS and YFSETQ. The CDR3 is 16 amino acids. V lost 4 bases, J lost 0 bases, and 14 bases lay in between. Here the CDR3 DNA reads TGCGCCAGCAGCCTGTGGGGGGGGGCCTCTGGAAACACCATATATTTT. It translates to CASSLWGGASGNTIYF.

The chain uses TRBV28 and TRBJ1-2; D may be TRBD1 (6 bases). CDR3 length: 15 residues. Germline V gene data show CDR1 as MDHEN and CDR2 as SYDVKM. The ends were cut back, 3 bases at V and 4 bases at J, with 15 bases in the middle. CDR3 sequence reads: CASSFGGASPYGYTF. In nucleotides, the CDR3 is TGTGCCAGCAGTTTTGGGGGCGCTTCTCCCTATGGCTACACCTTC.

The V and J genes are TRBV13 and TRBJ2-1; TRBD1 is a possible D gene (6 bases). The CDR3 has 14 amino acids. CDR1 PRHDT and CDR2 FYEKMQ come from the germline V gene (reference sequence). V was clipped by 5 bases and J by 2 bases, with 10 bases between them. Written as DNA, the CDR3 is TGTGCCAGCAGCCTGGACAGAACCTACAATGAGCAGTTCTTC. This translates into CASSLDRTYNEQFF.

The CDR3 sequence: CAWNAEIDEQFF. In nucleotides, the CDR3 is TGTGCCTGGAATGCGGAGATCGATGAGCAGTTCTTC. The gene calls are TRBV30 and TRBJ2-1; unclear D gene. Trimming took off 4 bases at V and 8 bases at J, with 12 bases between the two ends. Germline V CDR1 and CDR2: GTSNPN, SVGIG (reference sequence). The CDR3 has 12 amino acids. Full variable domain (missing parts from reference TRBV30 and TRBJ2-1): SQTIHQWPATLVQPVGSPLSLECTVEGTSNPNLYWYRQAAGRGLQLLFYSVGIGQISSEVPQNLSASRPQDRQFILSSKKLLLSDSGFYLCAWNAEIDEQFFGPGTRLTVL.

The chain is built from TRBV5-1 and TRBJ1-2; 9 bases are a match to TRBD1. The germline CDR1 and CDR2 sequences are SGHRS and YFSETQ. The CDR3 totals 15 residues. V shed 3 bases, J shed 4 bases, and the junction held 7 bases outside the gene matches. This CDR3 is CASSSGTGLSYGYTF. The CDR3 region has the DNA TGCGCCAGCAGCTCCGGGACAGGGTTAAGCTATGGCTACACCTTC.

J is TRBJ2-3 and V is TRBV6-5; 9 nucleotides align to TRBD2. The J segment lost 4 bases and the V segment lost 2 bases, leaving 7 bases of the junction unmatched. Germline V gene sequence: CDR1 MNHEY, CDR2 SVGAGI. CDR3 size: 16 residues. This CDR3 is CASSYGVAGVADTQYF. CDR3 DNA: TGTGCCAGCAGTTACGGGGTAGCGGGAGTGGCAGATACGCAGTATTTT.

This chain links TRBV12-2 with TRBJ2-7; TRBD2, as called in the table, went unchecked against the DNA. TRBV12-2 is a pseudogene. CDR3 length: 15 amino acids. CDR3 region: CASRLPSETSGEQYF. The DNA of the CDR3 is TGTGCAAGTCGCTTACCTAGTGAAACTTCGGGTGAGCAGTACTTC.

This clone was seen once. The rearrangement joins TRBV6-5 to TRBJ1-2; tentative D call: TRBD1 (6 bases). Germline CDR1 and CDR2: MNHEY and SVGAGI. The length of the CDR3 is 15 residues. Trimming shortened V by 4 bases and J by 8 bases, and 20 bases separated the two germline ends. The CDR3 DNA is TGTGCCAGCAGTTCCCCGAGGAAAGGGGGACGGGGCTACACCTTC. Translation gives CASSSPRKGGRGYTF.

CDR3 in DNA: TGTGCCAGCAGCCCCCAGGGGTGGGCTAACTATGGCTACACCTTC. Its translation is CASSPQGWANYGYTF. The chain has TRBV5-8 and TRBJ1-2; D might be TRBD1 (6 bases). The CDR3 runs 15 residues. The ends were cut back, 4 bases at V and 0 bases at J, with 13 bases in the middle. CDR1 and CDR2 (germline): SGHTS, YDEGEE.

The chain employs TRBV6-5 and TRBJ1-5; D gene unclear. This CDR3 is 12 amino acids long. V dropped 2 bases and J dropped 6 bases, with 5 bases sitting between them. Germline lookup yields CDR1 MNHEY and CDR2 SVGAGI. In nucleotides, the CDR3 is TGTGCCAGCAGTTACCCCGGTCAGCCCCAGCATTTT. Translating it yields CASSYPGQPQHF.

This rearrangement joins TRBV7-6 to TRBJ2-1; D is ambiguous. Trimming removed 4 bases at V and 8 bases at J, with 24 bases between. This CDR3 has 17 residues. Germline-derived CDR1 and CDR2 are SGHVS and FNYEAQ. CDR3 amino acids: CASSYGGTPVLVDEQFF. The CDR3 DNA sequence: TGTGCCAGCAGCTATGGCGGCACCCCTGTCCTGGTCGATGAGCAGTTCTTC.

The chain recombines TRBV13 with TRBJ2-5; 13 nucleotides align to TRBD2. In germline, CDR1 is PRHDT, CDR2 FYEKMQ (reference sequence). The V segment lost 4 bases and the J segment 5 bases; nucleotides outside the gene matches: 7. This CDR3 comprises 16 residues. DNA for the CDR3: TGTGCCAGCAGCTCGGGACTAGCGGGATCCTGGGAGACCCAGTACTTC. As protein: CASSSGLAGSWETQYF.

The CDR3 DNA reads TGTGCCAGCAGCCGGCAGGGGGGCGCGGGCAATCAGCCCCAGCATTTT. Amino acid sequence: CASSRQGGAGNQPQHF. This chain links TRBV7-9 with TRBJ1-5, with 7 bases that match TRBD1. V lost 5 bases and J lost 2; bases outside the gene matches: 9. This CDR3 is 16 amino acids long. The germline gives CDR1 SEHNR, CDR2 FQNEAQ (reference sequence).

V and J are TRBV27 and TRBJ1-2; D remains unclear. The CDR3 is 14 residues long. Germline V gene data show CDR1 as MNHEY and CDR2 as SMNVEV (reference sequence). Deletions cut 4 bases from V and 6 bases from J, with 15 bases between. The CDR3 nucleotides read TGTGCCAGCAGTTCGAGGGCTCTTGGGGATGGCTACACCTTC. This translates into CASSSRALGDGYTF.

The rearrangement joins TRBV5-1 to TRBJ1-1, with D unresolved. The CDR3 covers 15 residues. V was clipped by 0 bases and J by 0 bases, with 9 bases between them. CDR1 is SGHRS and CDR2 is YFSETQ in the germline V gene. CDR3 sequence: CASSLVASVNTEAFF. The CDR3 region has the DNA TGCGCCAGCAGCTTGGTTGCCAGCGTGAACACTGAAGCTTTCTTT. Variable domain in full (rest from reference TRBV5-1 and TRBJ1-1): KAGVTQTPRYLIKTRGQQVTLSCSPISGHRSVSWYQQTPGQGLQFLFEYFSETQRNKGNFPGRFSGRQFSNSRSEMNVSTLELGDSALYLCASSLVASVNTEAFFGQGTRLTVV.

The CDR3 DNA is TGTGCCAGCGGGTCTAGCGGAGACAATGAGCAGTTCTTC. This sequence encodes CASGSSGDNEQFF. The rearrangement links TRBV6-5 to TRBJ2-1, with 7 bases aligning to TRBD2. J was trimmed by 5 bases and V by 8 bases; bases with no gene match: 6. This CDR3 contains 13 residues. CDR1 is MNHEY, CDR2 SVGAGI, per germline.

This clone is a singleton in its sample. CDR3 sequence reads: CATWGQGNTIYF. CDR3 bases: TGTGCCACTTGGGGACAGGGAAACACCATATATTTT. V usage is TRBV5-8 and J usage is TRBJ1-3, with TRBD1 identical over 7 bases. CDR1 is SGHTS, CDR2 YDEGEE, per germline. This CDR3 spans 12 amino acids. The trim removed 9 bases at V and 4 bases at J, leaving 4 bases unmatched.

This chain links TRBV5-5 with TRBJ1-2; TRBD1 is a possible D gene (5 bases). The germline CDR1 and CDR2 sequences are SGHKS and YYEKEE (reference sequence). This CDR3 has 16 amino acids. Trimming shortened V by 1 base and J by 4 bases, and 17 bases separated the two germline ends. CDR3 sequence (DNA): TGTGCCAGCAGCTTGCTCCCTGCGGGGGACGGCTATGGCTACACCTTC. Translating it yields CASSLLPAGDGYGYTF.

Worth noting for this clone: The junction differs from germline at one of its ends, possibly a read error. V is TRBV6-6 and J is TRBJ2-1; TRBD2 matches 13 bases. The CDR3 has 13 residues. From germline, CDR1 is MNHNY and CDR2 SVGAGI (reference sequence). CDR3 sequence reads: CATGLAGSNEQFF. Here the CDR3 DNA reads TGCGCTACGGGACTAGCGGGATCCAATGAGCAGTTCTTC.

The chain combines TRBV10-1 with TRBJ1-5, with 8 bases aligning to TRBD1. Germline CDR1 WNHNN, CDR2 SYGVQD (reference sequence). The CDR3 is made up of 19 amino acids. J gave up 1 base and V 6 bases, and 17 bases lay outside the gene matches. The chain's CDR3 is CASRNTTSKRDRSNQPQHF. The CDR3 region has the DNA TGCGCCAGCAGAAATACCACCTCGAAACGGGACAGGAGCAATCAGCCCCAGCATTTT.

The chain is built from TRBV9 and TRBJ2-3, with a weak D call TRBD2 (6 bases). The germline V gene has CDR1 SGDLS and CDR2 YYNGEE. The germline V and J ends were trimmed by 4 bases and 2 bases, with 20 bases remaining between them. The CDR3 totals 17 residues. Written as DNA, the CDR3 is TGTGCCAGCAGCCCACGACTAGTGGGGTTAATCACAGATACGCAGTATTTT. Encoded protein: CASSPRLVGLITDTQYF.

The J gene is TRBJ2-4, the V gene TRBV4-1; maybe TRBD1 (6 bases). The germline V and J ends were trimmed by 0 bases and 6 bases, with 21 bases remaining between them. This CDR3 is built from 18 residues. CDR1 is MGHRA, CDR2 YSYEKL, per germline. CDR3 bases: TGCGCCAGCAGCCAAGACCAGGAAAACAGGGATGTGCGAAACATTCAGTACTTC. Amino acid sequence: CASSQDQENRDVRNIQYF.

Only a few counts were recorded for this clone. The chain combines TRBV2 with TRBJ1-4; no definite D call. The germline V and J ends were trimmed by 5 bases and 5 bases, with 15 bases remaining between them. There are 15 residues in the CDR3. Germline V CDR1 and CDR2: SNHLY, FYNNEI. CDR3 sequence (DNA): TGTGCCAGCAGTAAAGGACCCGGGGAAAATGAAAAACTGTTTTTT. It codes for CASSKGPGENEKLFF.

The chain joins TRBV5-1 to TRBJ2-2, with 10 bases identical to TRBD2. Germline assignment: CDR1 SGHRS and CDR2 YFSETQ. J was trimmed by 0 bases and V by 5 bases; bases with no gene match: 1. The CDR3 totals 15 residues. The CDR3 nucleotides read TGCGCCAGCAGAGCGGGAGGGCCGAACACCGGGGAGCTGTTTTTT. Its protein product is CASRAGGPNTGELFF.

The chain is built from TRBV2 and TRBJ2-7; D is unresolved. V was shortened by 1 base and J by 2 bases, with 9 bases between the two germline ends. Germline lookup yields CDR1 SNHLY and CDR2 FYNNEI. The CDR3 spans 14 residues. CDR3 sequence: CASSEGTIPYEQYF. The CDR3 DNA reads TGTGCCAGCAGTGAAGGAACTATCCCCTACGAGCAGTACTTC.

The chain couples TRBV27 to TRBJ1-1; D ambiguous. Germline CDR1 is MNHEY and CDR2 is SMNVEV (reference sequence). V shed 2 bases and J shed 5 bases, with 18 bases lying between them. There are 16 residues in the CDR3. The CDR3 loop is CASSLIIGETRTEAFF. DNA of the CDR3: TGTGCCAGCAGTTTAATCATAGGTGAGACAAGGACTGAAGCTTTCTTT.